Listed below are T cell receptor beta chains from one sample, sequenced in a study of beta chain features in type 1 diabetes. Sequenced by immunoSEQ multiplex PCR; TCRdb stores in-frame clones only, minus some. The repertoire holds about 370,000 clones, 8% to 10% seen once, with roughly 0.6% in the top ten. Sequences were obtained from central memory CD4+ T cells from blood. The receptors were gathered from a man aged 25-45 years with type 1 diabetes. Both conserved end residues are part of each CDR3. The D gene is left open where the match is weak. Clone size appears in some rows only: once, few, many, or a class for an expanded clone.

len,d_gene,j_gene,abundance,v_gene,CDR3aa,CDR3nt
14,NA,TRBJ1-1,few,TRBV6-6,CASKDPGGATEAFF,TGTGCCAGCAAGGACCCCGGGGGAGCCACTGAAGCTTTCTTT
14,TRBD1,TRBJ1-1,few,TRBV19,CAARGDRGLTEAFF,TGTGCCGCCAGGGGGGACAGGGGGCTCACTGAAGCTTTCTTT
17,TRBD2,TRBJ2-1,few,TRBV18,CASSPPGSSSGSNEQFF,TGTGCCAGCTCACCCCCGGGGAGTAGTAGCGGGAGTAATGAGCAGTTCTTC
15,TRBD1,TRBJ1-2,NA,TRBV6-5,CASTSPDREGRGYTF,TGTGCCAGCACTTCCCCCGACAGGGAGGGACGGGGCTACACCTTC
15,TRBD1,TRBJ2-1,NA,TRBV19,CASSNDRGLLWGQFF,TGTGCCAGTAGTAACGACAGGGGCCTCCTTTGGGGCCAGTTCTTC
12,NA,TRBJ2-7,NA,TRBV29-1,CSVVRSTYEQYF,TGCAGCGTTGTCAGAAGTACCTACGAGCAGTACTTC
15,NA,TRBJ1-1,many,TRBV27,CASTPLEGKKTEAFF,TGTGCCAGCACTCCACTTGAAGGGAAGAAGACTGAAGCTTTCTTT
15,TRBD1,TRBJ1-1,few,TRBV9,CASSVGAGGNTEAFF,TGTGCCAGCAGCGTAGGGGCAGGGGGGAACACTGAAGCTTTCTTT
12,NA,TRBJ2-7,NA,TRBV6-5,CASSTDWGEQYF,TGTGCCAGCAGTACCGATTGGGGGGAGCAGTACTTC
13,NA,TRBJ1-2,NA,TRBV6-6,CASSYSWEDGYTF,TGTGCCAGCAGTTACTCGTGGGAGGATGGCTACACCTTC
14,NA,TRBJ1-4,few,TRBV2,CASTLGRMNEKLFF,TGTGCCAGCACCCTTGGCAGGATGAATGAAAAACTGTTTTTT
16,TRBD1,TRBJ1-1,NA,TRBV5-4,CASSFGGTGVNTEAFF,TGTGCCAGCAGCTTCGGGGGGACAGGGGTTAACACTGAAGCTTTCTTT
13,NA,TRBJ2-1,few,TRBV6-5,CASSYSTENEQFF,TGTGCCAGCAGTTACTCGACGGAGAATGAGCAGTTCTTC
13,NA,TRBJ1-1,NA,TRBV7-9,CASSLGPQAEAFF,TGTGCCAGCAGCTTAGGACCCCAGGCTGAAGCTTTCTTT
14,TRBD1,TRBJ1-2,NA,TRBV6-6,CASRTPTGSYGYTF,TGTGCCAGCAGGACCCCGACAGGGTCCTATGGCTACACCTTC
14,NA,TRBJ2-7,NA,TRBV7-2,CASSLRQITYEQYF,TGTGCCAGCAGCTTAAGACAGATCACCTACGAGCAGTACTTC
16,NA,TRBJ1-3,few,TRBV9,CASSVEYSPSGNTIYF,TGTGCCAGCAGCGTAGAATACAGCCCCTCTGGAAACACCATATATTTT
12,NA,TRBJ1-2,NA,TRBV19,CASSTNSYGYTF,TGTGCCAGTAGTACCAACAGTTATGGCTACACCTTC
17,NA,TRBJ1-4,NA,TRBV15,CATSRDLGTATNEKLFF,TGTGCCACCAGCAGAGATCTTGGTACAGCAACTAATGAAAAACTGTTTTTT
19,TRBD2,TRBJ2-3,NA,TRBV4-2,CASSQDLRRRERYTDTQYF,TGTGCCAGCAGCCAAGATCTTCGGAGGCGGGAGCGATACACAGATACGCAGTATTTT
13,NA,TRBJ1-4,few,TRBV2,CASLRQSNEKLFF,TGTGCCAGCCTGAGGCAGAGTAATGAAAAACTGTTTTTT
13,NA,TRBJ2-2,few,TRBV5-4,CASSSHPHGELFF,TGTGCCAGCAGCTCTCATCCACACGGGGAGCTGTTTTTT
13,NA,TRBJ2-5,few,TRBV5-6,CASSPRVQETQYF,TGTGCCAGCAGCCCCAGGGTCCAAGAGACCCAGTACTTC
13,NA,TRBJ2-5,NA,TRBV6-6,CASQLDDQETQYF,TGTGCCAGCCAGTTGGACGACCAAGAGACCCAGTACTTC
11,NA,TRBJ2-2,NA,TRBV5-1,CASEEAGELFF,TGCGCCAGCGAGGAAGCCGGGGAGCTGTTTTTT
13,NA,TRBJ2-3,NA,TRBV29-1,CSVVGMDKLTLYF,TGCAGCGTTGTGGGCATGGATAAACTTACGCTGTATTTT
16,TRBD2,TRBJ2-3,few,TRBV6-4,CASSSRSGRSQDTQYF,TGTGCCAGCAGTTCCCGGAGCGGGAGAAGCCAAGATACGCAGTATTTT
15,TRBD1,TRBJ2-2,NA,TRBV7-7,CASGAGTGYTGELFF,TGTGCTAGCGGAGCCGGGACAGGTTACACCGGGGAGCTGTTTTTT
16,NA,TRBJ2-6,NA,TRBV7-9,CASSSYRFSGANVLTF,TGTGCCAGCAGCAGCTACCGGTTCTCTGGGGCCAACGTCCTGACTTTC
15,NA,TRBJ1-5,NA,TRBV18,CASSPAGIINQPQHF,TGTGCCAGCTCACCGGCGGGGATCATCAATCAGCCCCAGCATTTT
20,TRBD2,TRBJ2-1,few,TRBV27,CASHRGGGLAGAVINNEQFF,TGTGCCAGCCACAGGGGTGGAGGACTAGCGGGAGCGGTGATCAACAATGAGCAGTTCTTC
13,NA,TRBJ1-2,NA,TRBV6-4,CASSVSRGYGYTF,TGTGCCAGCAGTGTCAGCAGGGGCTATGGCTACACCTTC
17,TRBD2,TRBJ2-3,few,TRBV5-4,CASRSGGLAQSTDTQYF,TGTGCCAGCAGGTCCGGGGGACTAGCGCAATCCACAGATACGCAGTATTTT
13,NA,TRBJ2-1,NA,TRBV7-2,CASSLPGLNEQFF,TGTGCCAGCAGCTTACCGGGACTGAATGAGCAGTTCTTC
13,NA,TRBJ1-1,NA,TRBV11-2,CASSQARGTEAFF,TGTGCCAGCAGCCAGGCCCGGGGGACTGAAGCTTTCTTT
14,TRBD2,TRBJ2-7,few,TRBV6-5,CASSWEGGGFEQYF,TGTGCCAGCAGTTGGGAGGGAGGAGGGTTCGAGCAGTACTTC
15,TRBD1,TRBJ2-5,few,TRBV9,CASSVDGQVDETQYF,TGTGCCAGCAGCGTAGATGGACAGGTAGACGAGACCCAGTACTTC
13,NA,TRBJ1-1,few,TRBV6-1,CASSEGLNTEAFF,TGTGCCAGCAGCGAAGGCTTGAACACTGAAGCTTTCTTT
13,NA,TRBJ1-1,few,TRBV27,CASSSILNTEAFF,TGTGCCAGCAGTTCCATCCTGAACACTGAAGCTTTCTTT
12,TRBD1,TRBJ1-2,few,TRBV28,CASSITGGGYTF,TGTGCCAGCAGTATTACAGGGGGAGGCTACACCTTC
14,NA,TRBJ2-1,few,TRBV9,CASSVGGNYNEQFF,TGTGCCAGCAGCGTAGGAGGGAACTACAATGAGCAGTTCTTC
16,NA,TRBJ2-5,few,TRBV5-1,CASSPGGRLAQETQYF,TGCGCCAGCAGCCCCGGGGGCCGCCTAGCCCAAGAGACCCAGTACTTC
15,NA,TRBJ1-2,many,TRBV7-2,CASSLVAGGAGGYTF,TGTGCCAGCAGCTTAGTGGCCGGGGGCGCAGGTGGCTACACCTTC
13,NA,TRBJ1-5,NA,TRBV18,CASSIQEDQPQHF,TGTGCCAGCTCAATTCAGGAGGATCAGCCCCAGCATTTT
15,NA,TRBJ1-1,few,TRBV2,CASSDPGAANTEAFF,TGTGCCAGCAGTGATCCGGGGGCTGCGAACACTGAAGCTTTCTTT
11,NA,TRBJ1-1,NA,TRBV7-9,CASSTGGEAFF,TGTGCCAGCAGTACAGGCGGTGAAGCTTTCTTT
12,TRBD1,TRBJ1-2,few,TRBV30,CAWSGYRGGYTF,TGTGCCTGGAGTGGATACAGGGGAGGCTACACCTTC
13,NA,TRBJ1-1,many,TRBV18,CASSPGQNTEAFF,TGTGCCAGCTCACCAGGGCAGAACACTGAAGCTTTCTTT
14,NA,TRBJ2-7,few,TRBV7-9,CASSFGQEGDEQYF,TGTGCCAGCAGCTTCGGACAGGAGGGGGACGAGCAGTACTTC
14,NA,TRBJ2-2,few,TRBV30,CAWSATRNTGELFF,TGTGCCTGGAGTGCGACAAGGAACACCGGGGAGCTGTTTTTT
14,TRBD1,TRBJ2-5,NA,TRBV6-5,CASSRDSTEETQYF,TGTGCCAGCAGTCGGGACAGCACCGAAGAGACCCAGTACTTC
14,NA,TRBJ1-2,NA,TRBV28,CASSLEQTPGGYTF,TGTGCCAGCAGTTTAGAACAGACACCCGGGGGCTACACCTTC
15,NA,TRBJ2-2,few,TRBV7-9,CASSLGGPNTGELFF,TGTGCCAGCAGCTTGGGGGGGCCGAACACCGGGGAGCTGTTTTTT